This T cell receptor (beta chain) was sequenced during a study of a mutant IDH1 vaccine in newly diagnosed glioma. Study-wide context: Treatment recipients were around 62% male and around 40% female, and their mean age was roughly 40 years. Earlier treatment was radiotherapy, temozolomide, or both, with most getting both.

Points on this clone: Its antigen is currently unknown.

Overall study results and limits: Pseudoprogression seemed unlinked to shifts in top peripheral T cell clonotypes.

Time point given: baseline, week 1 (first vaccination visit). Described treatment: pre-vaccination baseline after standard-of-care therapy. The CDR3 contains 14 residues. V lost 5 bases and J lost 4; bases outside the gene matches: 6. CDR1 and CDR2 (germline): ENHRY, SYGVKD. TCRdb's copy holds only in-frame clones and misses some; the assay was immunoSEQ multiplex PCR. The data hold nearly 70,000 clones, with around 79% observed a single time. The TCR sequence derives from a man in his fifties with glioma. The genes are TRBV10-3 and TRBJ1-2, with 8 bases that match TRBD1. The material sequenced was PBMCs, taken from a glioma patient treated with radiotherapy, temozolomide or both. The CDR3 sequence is CAISPQGAGYGYTF. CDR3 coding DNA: TGTGCCATCAGTCCCCAGGGGGCGGGCTATGGCTACACCTTC.